The T cell receptor beta chain described here comes from a study of control samples from healthy donors and cancer patients (TCRdb year 2020). Regarding this clone: Its recognized antigen is unknown. Base qualities are missing; no much larger clone stands one base away.

Library method: the immunoSEQ multiplex PCR assay. Here the immuneACCESS table is served through TCRdb, limited to in-frame sequences with V and J called. Missing clones are a known gap in these copies; in checked studies unresolved V genes cover under half, and the rest lacks a known reason. This sample is represented by about 120,000 clones; roughly 84% of them were singletons. The top ten hold 7% to 10% of the sample. Sequencing was done on a sample of blood. This receptor was taken from a man aged 35-49 years in good health.

For the CDR3, the sequence is CATSEPSTTSGGAGSYNEQFF. The nucleotides read TGTGCCACCAGTGAGCCATCGACGACTAGCGGGGGGGCCGGATCCTACAATGAGCAGTTCTTC. The chain employs TRBV24-1 and TRBJ2-1; the central 14 bases match TRBD2. As encoded in the germline V gene, CDR1 is KGHDR while CDR2 is SFDVKD. Measured from the cysteine to the phenylalanine, the CDR3 is 21 residues long. The CDR3 DNA has 63 bases and is translated from base 1. V trim: 4 bases; J trim: 1 base; unmatched bases: 14.